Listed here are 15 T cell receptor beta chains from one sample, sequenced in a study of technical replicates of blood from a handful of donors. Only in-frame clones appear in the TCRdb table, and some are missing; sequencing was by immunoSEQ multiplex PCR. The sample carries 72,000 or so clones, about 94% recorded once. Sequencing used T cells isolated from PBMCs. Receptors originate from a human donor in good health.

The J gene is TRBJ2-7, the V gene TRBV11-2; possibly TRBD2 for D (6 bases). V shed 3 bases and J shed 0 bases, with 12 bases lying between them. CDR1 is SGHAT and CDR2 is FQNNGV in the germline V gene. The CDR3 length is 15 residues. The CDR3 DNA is TGTGCCAGCAGCTTCATGCGGGGACGCTCCTACGAGCAGTACTTC. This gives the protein CASSFMRGRSYEQYF.

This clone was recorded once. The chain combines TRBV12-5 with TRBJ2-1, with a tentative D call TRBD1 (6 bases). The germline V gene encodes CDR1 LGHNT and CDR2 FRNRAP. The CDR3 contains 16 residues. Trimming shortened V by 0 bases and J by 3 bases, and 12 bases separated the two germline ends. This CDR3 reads CASGLVLGQNYNEQFF. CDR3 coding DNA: TGTGCTAGTGGTTTGGTACTAGGACAGAACTACAATGAGCAGTTCTTC. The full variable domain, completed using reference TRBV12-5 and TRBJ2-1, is DARVTQTPRHKVTEMGQEVTMRCQPILGHNTVFWYRQTMMQGLELLAYFRNRAPLDDSGMPKDRFSAEMPDATLATLKIQPSEPRDSAVYFCASGLVLGQNYNEQFFGPGTRLTVL.

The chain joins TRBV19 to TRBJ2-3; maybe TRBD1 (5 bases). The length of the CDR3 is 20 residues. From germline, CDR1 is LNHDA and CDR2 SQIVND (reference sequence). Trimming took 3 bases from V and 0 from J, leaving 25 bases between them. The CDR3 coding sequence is TGTGCCAGTAGTATCCTGCCAGGGTCCTTTACGAAAGGTAGCACAGATACGCAGTATTTT. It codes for CASSILPGSFTKGSTDTQYF.

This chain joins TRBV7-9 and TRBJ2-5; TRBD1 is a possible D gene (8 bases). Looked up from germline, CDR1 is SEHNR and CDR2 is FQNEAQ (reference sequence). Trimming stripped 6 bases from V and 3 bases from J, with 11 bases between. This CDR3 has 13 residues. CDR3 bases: TGTGCCAGCAGAACAGGGGGGGAAGAGACCCAGTACTTC. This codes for CASRTGGEETQYF.

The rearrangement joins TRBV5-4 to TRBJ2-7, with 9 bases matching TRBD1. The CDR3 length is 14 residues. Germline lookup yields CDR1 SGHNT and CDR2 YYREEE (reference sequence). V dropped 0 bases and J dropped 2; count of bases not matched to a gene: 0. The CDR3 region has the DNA TGTGCCAGCAGCTTGGGACAGGGGGCCTACGAGCAGTACTTC. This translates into CASSLGQGAYEQYF.

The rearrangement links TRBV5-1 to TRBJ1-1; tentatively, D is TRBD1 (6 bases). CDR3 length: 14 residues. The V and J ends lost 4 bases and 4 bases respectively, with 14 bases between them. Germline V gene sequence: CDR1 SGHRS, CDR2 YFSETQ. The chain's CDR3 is CASSAGGGGTEAFF. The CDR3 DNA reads TGCGCCAGCAGCGCCGGAGGGGGGGGCACTGAAGCTTTCTTT. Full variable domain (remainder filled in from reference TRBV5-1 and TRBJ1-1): KAGVTQTPRYLIKTRGQQVTLSCSPISGHRSVSWYQQTPGQGLQFLFEYFSETQRNKGNFPGRFSGRQFSNSRSEMNVSTLELGDSALYLCASSAGGGGTEAFFGQGTRLTVV.

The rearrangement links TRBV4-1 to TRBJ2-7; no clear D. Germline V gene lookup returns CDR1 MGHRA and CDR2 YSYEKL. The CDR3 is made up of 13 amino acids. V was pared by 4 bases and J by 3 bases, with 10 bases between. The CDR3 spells CASSPRVDYEQYF. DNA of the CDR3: TGCGCCAGCAGCCCTCGGGTGGACTACGAGCAGTACTTC.

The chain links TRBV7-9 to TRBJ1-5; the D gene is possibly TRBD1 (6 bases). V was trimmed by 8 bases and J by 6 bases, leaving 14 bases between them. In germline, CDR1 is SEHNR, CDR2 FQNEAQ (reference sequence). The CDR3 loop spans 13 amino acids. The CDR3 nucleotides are TGTGCCAGCGTCGGGACACCGGGTCAGCCCCAGCATTTT. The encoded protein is CASVGTPGQPQHF.

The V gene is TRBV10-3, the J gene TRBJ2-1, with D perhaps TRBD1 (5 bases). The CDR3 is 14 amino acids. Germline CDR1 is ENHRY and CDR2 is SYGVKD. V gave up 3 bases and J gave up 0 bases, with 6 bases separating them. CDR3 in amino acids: CAISERGSYNEQFF. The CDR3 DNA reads TGTGCCATCAGTGAAAGGGGCTCCTACAATGAGCAGTTCTTC.

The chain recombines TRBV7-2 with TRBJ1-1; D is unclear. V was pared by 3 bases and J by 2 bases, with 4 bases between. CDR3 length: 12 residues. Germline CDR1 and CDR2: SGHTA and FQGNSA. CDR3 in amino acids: CASSFRNTEAFF. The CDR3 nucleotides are TGTGCCAGCAGCTTCAGAAACACTGAAGCTTTCTTT.

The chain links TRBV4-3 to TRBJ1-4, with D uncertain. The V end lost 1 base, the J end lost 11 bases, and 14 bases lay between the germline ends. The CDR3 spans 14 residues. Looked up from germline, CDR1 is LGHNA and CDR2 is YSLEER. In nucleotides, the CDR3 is TGCGCCAGCAGCCAAGGGAGGATCCAAGAGAAACTGTTTTTT. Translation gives CASSQGRIQEKLFF.

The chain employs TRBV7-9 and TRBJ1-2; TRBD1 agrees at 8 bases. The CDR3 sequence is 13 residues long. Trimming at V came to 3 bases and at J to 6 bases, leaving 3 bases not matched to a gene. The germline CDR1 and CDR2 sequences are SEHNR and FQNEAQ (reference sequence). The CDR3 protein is CASSFGQGHGYTF. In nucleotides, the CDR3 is TGTGCCAGCAGCTTCGGACAGGGCCATGGCTACACCTTC.

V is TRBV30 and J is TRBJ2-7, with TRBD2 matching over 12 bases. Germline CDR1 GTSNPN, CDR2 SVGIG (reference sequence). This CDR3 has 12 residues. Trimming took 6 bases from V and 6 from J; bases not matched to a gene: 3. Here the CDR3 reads CACLAGGPEQYF. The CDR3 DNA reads TGTGCCTGCCTAGCGGGAGGGCCCGAGCAGTACTTC.

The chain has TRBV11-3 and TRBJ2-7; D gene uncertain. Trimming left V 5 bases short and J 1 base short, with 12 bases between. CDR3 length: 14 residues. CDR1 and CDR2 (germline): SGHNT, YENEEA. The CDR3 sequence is CASSPRHGSYEQYF. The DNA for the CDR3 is TGTGCCAGCAGCCCTCGACATGGTTCCTACGAGCAGTACTTC.

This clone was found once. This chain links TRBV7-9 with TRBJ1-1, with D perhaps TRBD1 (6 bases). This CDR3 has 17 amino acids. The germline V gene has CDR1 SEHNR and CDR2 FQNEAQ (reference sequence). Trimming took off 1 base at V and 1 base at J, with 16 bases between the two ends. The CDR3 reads CASSLGYREEGNTEAFF. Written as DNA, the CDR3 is TGTGCCAGCAGCTTAGGATACAGGGAAGAGGGGAACACTGAAGCTTTCTTT.